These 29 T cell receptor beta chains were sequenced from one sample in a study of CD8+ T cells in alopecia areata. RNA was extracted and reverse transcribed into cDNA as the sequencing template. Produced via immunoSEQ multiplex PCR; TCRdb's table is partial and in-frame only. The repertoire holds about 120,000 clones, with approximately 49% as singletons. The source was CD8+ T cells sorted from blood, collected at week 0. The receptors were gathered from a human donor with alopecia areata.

The CDR3 DNA sequence: TGTGCCAGCAGCTCCCCCGGGACCCCTTCGGGTACAGATACGCAGTATTTT. It translates to CASSSPGTPSGTDTQYF. This sequence joins TRBV7-8 and TRBJ2-3; either TRBD1 or TRBD2 may fit D (5 bases each). This CDR3 has 17 amino acids. Germline CDR1 and CDR2: SGHVS and FQNEAQ. Trimming pared 4 bases from V and 3 bases from J, leaving 20 bases between. Drawing the rest from reference TRBV7-8 and TRBJ2-3, the complete variable domain is GAGVSQSPRYKVAKRGQDVALRCDPISGHVSLFWYQQALGQGPEFLTYFQNEAQLDKSGLPSDRFFAERPEGSVSTLKIQRTQQEDSAVYLCASSSPGTPSGTDTQYFGPGTRLTVL.

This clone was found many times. CDR3: CASSYKSVNTGELFF. The CDR3 coding sequence is TGTGCCAGCAGTTATAAATCAGTGAACACCGGGGAGCTGTTTTTT. The chain is built from TRBV5-4 and TRBJ2-2; D remains ambiguous. The V end was cut by 5 bases, the J end by 1 base, with 12 bases between. CDR3 size: 15 residues. Germline V CDR1 and CDR2: SGHNT, YYREEE (reference sequence).

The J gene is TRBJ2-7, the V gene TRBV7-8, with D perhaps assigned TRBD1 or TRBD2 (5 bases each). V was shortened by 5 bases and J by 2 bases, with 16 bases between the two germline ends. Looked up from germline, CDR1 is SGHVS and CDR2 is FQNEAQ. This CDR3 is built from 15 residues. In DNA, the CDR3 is TGTGCCAGCAGCGTCTCCCGGGACGGGGCCTACGAGCAGTACTTC. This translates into CASSVSRDGAYEQYF.

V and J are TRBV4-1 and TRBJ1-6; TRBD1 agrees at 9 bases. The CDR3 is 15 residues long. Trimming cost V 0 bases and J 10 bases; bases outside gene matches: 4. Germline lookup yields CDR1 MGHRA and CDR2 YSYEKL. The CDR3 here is CASSQDGTGLSPLHF. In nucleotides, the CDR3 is TGCGCCAGCAGCCAAGATGGGACAGGGCTCTCACCCCTCCACTTT.

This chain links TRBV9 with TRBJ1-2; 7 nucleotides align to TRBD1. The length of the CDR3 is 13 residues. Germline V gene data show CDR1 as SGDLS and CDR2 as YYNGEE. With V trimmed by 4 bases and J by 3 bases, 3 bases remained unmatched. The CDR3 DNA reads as TGTGCCAGCAGCAATACAGGGGACTATGGCTACACCTTC. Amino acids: CASSNTGDYGYTF.

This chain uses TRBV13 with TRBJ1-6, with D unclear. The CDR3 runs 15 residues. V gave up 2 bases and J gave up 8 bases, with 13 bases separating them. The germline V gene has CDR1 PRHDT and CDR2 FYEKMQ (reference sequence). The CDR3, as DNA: TGTGCCAGCAGCTTATCCGAGACACAACATTCACCCCTCCACTTT. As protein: CASSLSETQHSPLHF.

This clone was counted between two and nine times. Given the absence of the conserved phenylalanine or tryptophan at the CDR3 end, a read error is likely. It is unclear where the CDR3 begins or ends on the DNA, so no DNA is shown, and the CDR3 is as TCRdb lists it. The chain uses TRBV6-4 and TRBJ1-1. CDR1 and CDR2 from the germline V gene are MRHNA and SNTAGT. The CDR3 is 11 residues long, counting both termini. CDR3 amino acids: CASSDSKSVPY.

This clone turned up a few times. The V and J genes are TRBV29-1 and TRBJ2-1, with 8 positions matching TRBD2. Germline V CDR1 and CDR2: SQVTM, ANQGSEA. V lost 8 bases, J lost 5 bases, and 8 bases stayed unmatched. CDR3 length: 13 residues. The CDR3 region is CSLRGGLDNEQFF. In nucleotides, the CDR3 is TGCAGCCTTCGGGGGGGGCTTGACAATGAGCAGTTCTTC.

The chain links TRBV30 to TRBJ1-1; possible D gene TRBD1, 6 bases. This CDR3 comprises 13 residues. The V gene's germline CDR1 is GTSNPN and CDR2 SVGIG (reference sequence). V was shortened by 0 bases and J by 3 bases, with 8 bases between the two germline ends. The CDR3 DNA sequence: TGTGCCTGGAGTGTTCACAGGGACACTGAAGCTTTCTTT. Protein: CAWSVHRDTEAFF.

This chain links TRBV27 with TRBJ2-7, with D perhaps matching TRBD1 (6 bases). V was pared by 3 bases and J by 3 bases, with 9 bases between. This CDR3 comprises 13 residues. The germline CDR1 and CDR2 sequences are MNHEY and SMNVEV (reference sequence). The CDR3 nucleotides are TGTGCCAGCAGTTTCGACAGGAACTACGAGCAGTACTTC. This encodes CASSFDRNYEQYF.

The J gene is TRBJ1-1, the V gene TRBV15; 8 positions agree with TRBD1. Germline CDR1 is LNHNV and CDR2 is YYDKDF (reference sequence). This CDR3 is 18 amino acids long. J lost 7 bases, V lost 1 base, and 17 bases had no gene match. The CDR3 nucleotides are TGTGCCACCAGCAGAGGAGGGTGGGCAGGGGGCGCGGAGTTTGAAGCTTTCTTT. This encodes CATSRGGWAGGAEFEAFF.

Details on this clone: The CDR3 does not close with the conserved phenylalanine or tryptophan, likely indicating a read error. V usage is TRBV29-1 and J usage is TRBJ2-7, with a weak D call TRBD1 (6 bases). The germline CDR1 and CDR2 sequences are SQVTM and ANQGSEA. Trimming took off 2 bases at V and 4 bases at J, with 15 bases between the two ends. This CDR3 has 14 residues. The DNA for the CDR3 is TGCAGCGTTGAAACCCCGGGACACCCATACGAGCAGTACCTC. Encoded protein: CSVETPGHPYEQYL.

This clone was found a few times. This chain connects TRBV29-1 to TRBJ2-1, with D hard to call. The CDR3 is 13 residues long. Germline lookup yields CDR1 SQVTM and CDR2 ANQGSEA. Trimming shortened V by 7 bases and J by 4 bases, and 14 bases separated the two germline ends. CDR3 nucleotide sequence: TGCAGCGCCCGCTCTATAGAGTACAATGAGCAGTTCTTC. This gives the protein CSARSIEYNEQFF.

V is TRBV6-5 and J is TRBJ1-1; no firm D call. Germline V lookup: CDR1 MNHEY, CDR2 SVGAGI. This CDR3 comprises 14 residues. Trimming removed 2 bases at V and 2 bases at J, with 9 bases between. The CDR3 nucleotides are TGTGCCAGCAGTTACAATGGGAGAAACACTGAAGCTTTCTTT. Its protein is CASSYNGRNTEAFF.

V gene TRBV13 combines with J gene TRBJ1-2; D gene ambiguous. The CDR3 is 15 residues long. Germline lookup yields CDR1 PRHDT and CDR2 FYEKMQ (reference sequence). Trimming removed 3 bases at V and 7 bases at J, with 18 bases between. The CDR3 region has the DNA TGTGCCAGCAGCTTGAGCCGGCGGCGGATTAGTGGCTACACCTTC. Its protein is CASSLSRRRISGYTF. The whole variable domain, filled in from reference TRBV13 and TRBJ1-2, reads AAGVIQSPRHLIKEKRETATLKCYPIPRHDTVYWYQQGPGQDPQFLISFYEKMQSDKGSIPDRFSAQQFSDYHSELNMSSLELGDSALYFCASSLSRRRISGYTFGSGTRLTVV.

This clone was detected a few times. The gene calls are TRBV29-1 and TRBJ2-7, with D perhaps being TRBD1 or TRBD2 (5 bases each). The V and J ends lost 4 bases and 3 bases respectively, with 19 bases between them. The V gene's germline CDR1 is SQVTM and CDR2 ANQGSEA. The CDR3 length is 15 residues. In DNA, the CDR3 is TGCAGCGTTGTTATAGAGGGCAGGGATGGCTACGAGCAGTACTTC. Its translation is CSVVIEGRDGYEQYF.

The CDR3 region is CASSQDRDGQETQYF. In nucleotides, the CDR3 is TGCGCCAGCAGCCAAGATCGGGACGGACAAGAGACCCAGTACTTC. This chain links TRBV4-3 with TRBJ2-5; possibly TRBD1 or TRBD2 for D (5 bases each). This CDR3 comprises 15 residues. V gave up 0 bases and J gave up 2 bases, with 10 bases separating them. CDR1 LGHNA and CDR2 YSLEER come from the germline V gene.

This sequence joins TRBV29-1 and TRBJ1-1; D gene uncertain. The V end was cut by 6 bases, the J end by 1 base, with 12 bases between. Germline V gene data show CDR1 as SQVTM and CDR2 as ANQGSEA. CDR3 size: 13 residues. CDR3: CSVREPANTEAFF. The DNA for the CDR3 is TGCAGCGTGAGAGAACCCGCGAACACTGAAGCTTTCTTT.

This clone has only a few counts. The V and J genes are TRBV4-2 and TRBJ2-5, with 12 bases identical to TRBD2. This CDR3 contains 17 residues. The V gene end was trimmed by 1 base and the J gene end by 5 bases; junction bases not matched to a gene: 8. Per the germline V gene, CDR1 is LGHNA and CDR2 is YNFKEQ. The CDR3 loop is CASSQAATSGGAETQYF. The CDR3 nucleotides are TGTGCCAGCAGCCAAGCCGCGACTAGCGGGGGCGCGGAGACCCAGTACTTC.

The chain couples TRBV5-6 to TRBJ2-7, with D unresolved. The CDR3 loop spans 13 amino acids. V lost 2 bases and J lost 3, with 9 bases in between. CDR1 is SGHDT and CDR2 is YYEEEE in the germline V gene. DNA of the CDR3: TGTGCCAGCAGCTTCACCGACAACTACGAGCAGTACTTC. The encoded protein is CASSFTDNYEQYF.

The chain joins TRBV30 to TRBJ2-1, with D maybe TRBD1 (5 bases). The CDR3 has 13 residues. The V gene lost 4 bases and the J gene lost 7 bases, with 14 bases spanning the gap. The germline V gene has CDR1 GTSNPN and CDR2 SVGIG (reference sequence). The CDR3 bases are TGTGCCTGGACGGGCCAAGACAGAAATGAGCAGTTCTTC. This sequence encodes CAWTGQDRNEQFF.

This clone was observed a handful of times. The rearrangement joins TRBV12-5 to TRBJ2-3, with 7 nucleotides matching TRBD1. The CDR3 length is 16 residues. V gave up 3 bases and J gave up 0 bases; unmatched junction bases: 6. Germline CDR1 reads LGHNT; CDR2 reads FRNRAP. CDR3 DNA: TGTGCTAGTGGTTTAATTGTGGGACAGAGCACAGATACGCAGTATTTT. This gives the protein CASGLIVGQSTDTQYF. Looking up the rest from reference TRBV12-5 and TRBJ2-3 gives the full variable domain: DARVTQTPRHKVTEMGQEVTMRCQPILGHNTVFWYRQTMMQGLELLAYFRNRAPLDDSGMPKDRFSAEMPDATLATLKIQPSEPRDSAVYFCASGLIVGQSTDTQYFGPGTRLTVL.

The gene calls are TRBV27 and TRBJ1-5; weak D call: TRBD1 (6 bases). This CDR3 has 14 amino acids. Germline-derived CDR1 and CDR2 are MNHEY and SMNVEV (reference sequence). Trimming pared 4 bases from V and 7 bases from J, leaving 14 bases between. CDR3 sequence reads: CASSYVGGRQPQHF. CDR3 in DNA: TGTGCCAGCAGTTATGTGGGGGGCCGCCAGCCCCAGCATTTT.

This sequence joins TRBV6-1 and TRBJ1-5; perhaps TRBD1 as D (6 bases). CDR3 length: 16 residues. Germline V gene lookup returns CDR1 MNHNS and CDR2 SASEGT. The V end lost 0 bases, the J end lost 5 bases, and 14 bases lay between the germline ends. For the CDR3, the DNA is TGTGCCAGCAGTGAAGCGATGGGGCAGGGGCATCAGCCCCAGCATTTT. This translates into CASSEAMGQGHQPQHF.

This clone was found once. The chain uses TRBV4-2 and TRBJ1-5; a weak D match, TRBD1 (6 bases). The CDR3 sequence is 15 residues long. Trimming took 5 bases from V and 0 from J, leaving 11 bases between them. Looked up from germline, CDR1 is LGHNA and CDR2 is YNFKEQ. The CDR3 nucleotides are TGTGCCAGCAGCGCTCGGACAGATAGCAATCAGCCCCAGCATTTT. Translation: CASSARTDSNQPQHF.

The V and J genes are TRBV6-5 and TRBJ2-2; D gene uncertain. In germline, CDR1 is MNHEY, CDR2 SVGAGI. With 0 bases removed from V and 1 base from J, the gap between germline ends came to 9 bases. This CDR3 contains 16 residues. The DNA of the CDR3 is TGTGCCAGCAGTTACTCGATGCAGCTGAACACCGGGGAGCTGTTTTTT. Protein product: CASSYSMQLNTGELFF.

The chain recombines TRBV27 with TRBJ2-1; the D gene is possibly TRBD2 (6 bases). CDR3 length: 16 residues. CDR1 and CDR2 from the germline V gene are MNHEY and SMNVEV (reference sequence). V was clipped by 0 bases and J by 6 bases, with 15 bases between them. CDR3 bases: TGTGCCAGCAGTTTATCCGCGGGGACCCGCTTCAATGAGCAGTTCTTC. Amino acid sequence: CASSLSAGTRFNEQFF.

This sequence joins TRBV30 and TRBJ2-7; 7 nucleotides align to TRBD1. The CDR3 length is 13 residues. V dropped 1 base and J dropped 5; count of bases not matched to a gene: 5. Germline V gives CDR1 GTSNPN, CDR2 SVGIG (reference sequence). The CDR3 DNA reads TGTGCCTGGAGTGGTGATACAGGGGACGAGCAGTACTTC. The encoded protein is CAWSGDTGDEQYF.

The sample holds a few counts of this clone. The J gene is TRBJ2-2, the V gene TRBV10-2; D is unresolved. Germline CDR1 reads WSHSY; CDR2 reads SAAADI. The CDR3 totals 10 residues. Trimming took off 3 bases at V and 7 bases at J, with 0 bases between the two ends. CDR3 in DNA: TGCGCCAGCAGTGACGGGGAGCTGTTTTTT. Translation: CASSDGELFF.